This record covers a single T cell receptor (beta chain). Trimming pared 1 base from V and 5 bases from J, leaving 9 bases between. Germline V gives CDR1 KGHSH, CDR2 LQKENI. The CDR3 spans 13 residues. These data come from a study of blood T cell repertoires in COVID-19. In the study overall: Sites across the United States, Italy and Spain contributed samples from acute and convalescent COVID-19. PBMCs, B-cell-depleted T cells, or T cells provided the cDNA or gDNA that made up the material.

In the authors' workflow: Quantification of nucleated cells was approximated via reference gene primer amplification. Using immunoSEQ multiplex PCR, the repertoire was profiled, and TCRdb retains in-frame clones only, with some absent. V and J calls and clone size are copied from that table; D and trimming were computed from the DNA. The sample has 87,000 or so clones; around 87% are singletons. The chain recombines TRBV18 with TRBJ2-7; D is unresolved. The TCR comes from a human donor with acute or convalescent COVID-19. The donor label of this sample is uncertain. Sequencing was performed on peripheral blood. The CDR3 nucleotides read TGTGCCAGCTCACCACGGAGAACCGACGAGCAGTACTTC. Translating it yields CASSPRRTDEQYF.